The present entry profiles one T cell receptor (beta chain) with its context. Its specificity is not known. PCR employed 60 Vbeta and 13 Jbeta primers. Measured with immunoSEQ multiplex PCR; TCRdb has only the in-frame clones, and not every one. The sample holds tens of thousands of clones, around three quarters seen once. The sample comes from a study of cytomegalovirus exposure and HLA in healthy donors. This CDR3 spans 14 amino acids. Germline assignment: CDR1 SGHVS and CDR2 FQNEAQ. V was clipped by 5 bases and J by 3 bases; unmatched bases: 5. Whole-study findings and limits: In vitro data verified a few CMV-associated chains as specific for CMV antigens. An observed cluster of highly shared sequence variants was recorded as a likely sequencing artifact. Common viral pathogens were later found to be apparently linked to several of the most significant clusters. Sequencing depth roughly uniform across donors was assumed in presence/absence analyses.

This TCR was recovered from a woman between 50 and 59 years old in good health and CMV-seropositive. Source material: PBMCs. V gene TRBV7-8 combines with J gene TRBJ1-1, with 8 bases fitting TRBD1. The DNA for the CDR3 is TGTGCCAGCAGCACCACAGGGGGAGACACTGAAGCTTTCTTT. It yields the protein CASSTTGGDTEAFF.